These 9 T cell receptor beta chains share one sample of origin, sequenced in a study of shared clonotypes between healthy human individuals (dated by TCRdb to 2018 to 2021). The library was produced with the immunoSEQ multiplex PCR assay. The table was pulled from immuneACCESS by TCRdb, which kept in-frame rearrangements only. Such tables lose some clones; where checked, under half of the loss comes from unresolved V genes, and the rest has no known cause. The table for this sample lists some 2.1 million clones; 90% to 95% of them were counted only once. The ten biggest clones cover more than 0.1% of the sample. The source material was naive CD4+ T cells sorted from blood. This specimen's cell subset or site label, interpreted: CD45RA+ positively selected. These receptors were collected from a man between 18 and 35 years old in good health.

As for this clone: This CDR3 is also generated by other DNA sequences in the sample. This chain links TRBV18 with TRBJ2-7; weak D call: TRBD1 (6 bases). There are 13 residues in the CDR3. Looked up from germline, CDR1 is KGHSH and CDR2 is LQKENI. Trimming pared 3 bases from V and 5 bases from J, leaving 11 bases between. CDR3 residues: CASSPEQGNEQYF. CDR3 nucleotides: TGTGCCAGCTCACCGGAACAGGGCAACGAGCAGTACTTC.

On this clone itself: A read error may be the cause here, since a much bigger clone is one base away. It is likely a read error, because the conserved phenylalanine at the end of the CDR3 is missing. The rearrangement links TRBV7-2 to TRBJ1-5; no firm D call. V was cut by 2 bases and J by 1 base, with 6 bases left in between. Germline CDR1 and CDR2: SGHTA and FQGNSA. The CDR3 runs 14 residues. In DNA, the CDR3 is TGTGCCAGCAGCTTACGGGGAAGCAATCAGCCCCAGCATCTT. This encodes CASSLRGSNQPQHL.

Only one count was recorded for this clone. The chain joins TRBV7-2 to TRBJ2-2; D tentatively fits TRBD1 or TRBD2 (5 bases each). V lost 6 bases to trimming and J lost 6 bases, with 20 bases between them. The CDR3 runs to 16 residues. Germline V lookup: CDR1 SGHTA, CDR2 FQGNSA. CDR3 sequence (DNA): TGTGCCAGCAGTTTGGGGTCCGGGACCGCAGCCGGGGAGCTGTTTTTT. This gives the protein CASSLGSGTAAGELFF.

J is TRBJ1-6 and V is TRBV6-5; TRBD1 agrees at 7 bases. CDR1 is MNHEY, CDR2 SVGAGI, per germline. This CDR3 is built from 15 residues. J was trimmed by 8 bases and V by 6 bases; bases with no gene match: 10. The CDR3 DNA is TGTGCCAGCAGCCGCGACAGGGTTAAGCATTCACCCCTCCACTTT. Its protein product is CASSRDRVKHSPLHF.

The chain has TRBV7-2 and TRBJ2-7; 9 nucleotides agree with TRBD2. The CDR3 totals 16 residues. V lost 5 bases and J lost 1; bases outside the gene matches: 9. Germline CDR1 is SGHTA and CDR2 is FQGNSA. The CDR3 here is CASSQVFSGGSYEQYF. CDR3 bases: TGTGCCAGCAGCCAGGTTTTTAGCGGGGGATCCTACGAGCAGTACTTC.

The CDR3 is CAIRGGDAYEQYF. As DNA, the CDR3 is TGTGCCATCAGGGGTGGGGACGCCTACGAGCAGTACTTC. V usage is TRBV10-3 and J usage is TRBJ2-7; tentatively, D is TRBD1 or TRBD2 (5 bases each). The germline V and J ends were trimmed by 6 bases and 2 bases, with 11 bases remaining between them. Germline lookup yields CDR1 ENHRY and CDR2 SYGVKD. The CDR3 loop spans 13 amino acids.

The rearrangement joins TRBV6-5 to TRBJ2-3; D might be TRBD2 (5 bases). Trimming removed 6 bases at V and 5 bases at J, with 15 bases between. From germline, CDR1 is MNHEY and CDR2 SVGAGI. The CDR3 runs to 14 residues. CDR3 sequence: CASRISYAGDTQYF. DNA for the CDR3: TGTGCCAGCAGAATATCTTATGCGGGAGATACGCAGTATTTT.

The rearrangement links TRBV30 to TRBJ1-2; D is ambiguous. In germline, CDR1 is GTSNPN, CDR2 SVGIG (reference sequence). This CDR3 spans 11 amino acids. Trimming removed 1 base at V and 4 bases at J, with 4 bases between. The CDR3 protein is CAWSAVYGYTF. CDR3 nucleotide sequence: TGTGCCTGGAGTGCGGTCTATGGCTACACCTTC.

The rearrangement links TRBV30 to TRBJ1-3, with unresolved D. This CDR3 spans 13 amino acids. Germline CDR1 GTSNPN, CDR2 SVGIG (reference sequence). V lost 0 bases, J lost 0 bases, and 3 bases lay in between. The DNA of the CDR3 is TGTGCCTGGAGTGTGTTCTCTGGAAACACCATATATTTT. Translation gives CAWSVFSGNTIYF.